Below, one TCR beta chain is given with its context. A constant-region primer primed TCR beta cDNA synthesis from about 530 ng of total RNA. A slightly modified ARM-PCR protocol with three nested multiplex PCR rounds produced these TCR beta libraries. Amplification in the first two PCR rounds was performed using TRBV1-TRBV30 forward primers and a C-beta reverse primer for around 9 cycles each. TCRdb itself ran the multiplex PCR reads through MiXCR, one entry per CDR3 protein. The sample lists tens of thousands of distinct CDR3 sequences; roughly four fifths were seen once. The data derive from a study of tumor-infiltrating lymphocytes in primary liver carcinoma. Background on the study: Sample counts of productive TCRbeta reads spanned roughly 3.65 to 8 million; these counts were similar across tissue types.

Co-extracted RNA and DNA came from about 20-30 mg of unsorted bulk tissue. J lost 5 bases, V lost 2 bases, and 24 bases had no gene match. CDR3 length equals 21 residues. The germline CDR1 and CDR2 sequences are SGHRS and YFSETQ. Material for sequencing was liver tumor tissue from sampling region 3. Sample subset: tumor region T3, left-lateral pole. The sequence was obtained from a man in his forties with primary liver carcinoma and hepatitis B virus infection. V is TRBV5-1 and J is TRBJ2-5; 10 positions match TRBD2. This CDR3 is CASSFTALAGERKGWHETQYF. In DNA form, the CDR3 reads TGCGCCAGCAGCTTTACAGCTCTAGCGGGAGAGCGTAAAGGGTGGCATGAGACCCAGTACTTC.